This T cell receptor (beta chain) was obtained from a study of shared clonotypes between healthy human individuals. General study findings and limits: The researchers took only blood, and tissue repertoires probably look different. Larger estimated richness was generally recorded for naive subsets relative to memory subsets. Rarefaction revealed incomplete sorted-subset sequencing despite large depth.

Original processing methods: ImmunoSEQ only sent back junction sequences with no quality scores, so filtering was done differently. The repertoire was sequenced with immunoSEQ multiplex PCR; TCRdb's copy has only in-frame clones and lacks some. V, J and clone size were drawn from that table, and D and trimming were deduced from the DNA. Among about a million clones listed, more than 60% were seen once. On this clone itself: The antigen is unknown.

The CDR3 runs to 13 residues. The germline V gene encodes CDR1 SGHDN and CDR2 FVKESK. The V gene lost 5 bases and the J gene lost 4 bases, with 6 bases spanning the gap. Sequencing was carried out using memory CD4+ T cells sorted from blood. Subset noted: CD45RA-negative fraction. This TCR was sampled from a young man in good health. The chain links TRBV14 to TRBJ2-6; D call uncertain. CDR3 coding DNA: TGTGCCAGCAGCAACCCCGGGGCCAACGTCCTGACTTTC. Translation: CASSNPGANVLTF.